This passage covers 32 T cell receptor beta chains from one sample sequenced in a study of CD8 T cells in ankylosing spondylitis. Study-wide results and limits: One TCR beta motif, made up of fewer than 10 highly homologous variants, appeared characteristic of ankylosing spondylitis blood.

TCRdb redid the calling of the 5' RACE reads with MiXCR, one entry per CDR3 protein. The repertoire includes a few hundred thousand distinct CDR3 sequences, around 16% of them detected once, and 42% sits in the top ten. These receptors have no identified antigens. The specimen was blood, either unsorted or a sorted T cell fraction (not recorded which). These receptors were collected from a male donor with ankylosing spondylitis.

The J gene is TRBJ2-5, the V gene TRBV4-1; 11 positions match TRBD2. V lost 3 bases, J lost 1 base, and 7 bases stayed unmatched. The V gene's germline CDR1 is MGHRA and CDR2 YSYEKL. The CDR3 spans 17 residues. CDR3 sequence reads: CASSQPKLAGAQETQYF. DNA of the CDR3: TGCGCCAGCAGCCAGCCTAAACTAGCGGGGGCCCAAGAGACCCAGTACTTC.

The rearrangement links TRBV5-1 to TRBJ2-3; D gene ambiguous. Per germline, CDR1 SGHRS and CDR2 YFSETQ. V lost 0 bases, J lost 2 bases, and 10 bases lay in between. CDR3 length equals 15 residues. The CDR3 nucleotides are TGCGCCAGCAGCTTGGCCAATGGAGACACAGATACGCAGTATTTT. Protein product: CASSLANGDTDTQYF.

The V gene is TRBV20-1, the J gene TRBJ2-7; 8 nucleotides line up with TRBD2. Looked up from germline, CDR1 is DFQATT and CDR2 is SNEGSKA (reference sequence). Trimming cost V 0 bases and J 5 bases; bases outside gene matches: 15. This CDR3 is 17 amino acids long. The CDR3 DNA reads TGCAGTGCTAGAGATCCAGCGGGGGCGTCTGTTGTCAACGAGCAGTACTTC. Its translation: CSARDPAGASVVNEQYF.

This clonotype was counted ten times or more. The chain links TRBV12-3 or TRBV12-4 to TRBJ2-1; TRBD1 matches at 7 bases. This CDR3 has 13 amino acids. V shed 5 bases and J 8 bases; nucleotides not matched to a gene: 6. CDR3 DNA: TGTGCCAGCAGTAGGGGGCCTCGCCATGAGCAGTTCTTC. The encoded protein is CASSRGPRHEQFF.

This chain joins TRBV4-1 and TRBJ2-7; TRBD2 matches at 9 bases. V shed 3 bases, J shed 6 bases, and the junction held 12 bases outside the gene matches. The CDR3 runs 16 residues. Germline assignment: CDR1 MGHRA and CDR2 YSYEKL. In DNA form, the CDR3 reads TGCGCCAGCAGCCAGGAGGCGGCTAGCGGGATTGGCGAGCAGTACTTC. It yields the protein CASSQEAASGIGEQYF.

V usage is TRBV29-1 and J usage is TRBJ2-1; 9 positions agree with TRBD1. Germline lookup yields CDR1 SQVTM and CDR2 ANQGSEA. The CDR3 has 14 residues. V lost 7 bases and J lost 4; bases outside the gene matches: 8. The CDR3 DNA follows: TGCAGCGGAGAGGGGACAGGGAGTTACAATGAGCAGTTCTTC. It specifies CSGEGTGSYNEQFF.

V is TRBV4-3 and J is TRBJ2-3, with a possible D match to TRBD2 (6 bases). The CDR3 is 16 residues long. Trimming cost V 1 base and J 3 bases, with 14 bases left between them. Germline V lookup: CDR1 LGHNA, CDR2 YSLEER. Here the CDR3 reads CASSQVWGLITDTQYF. In nucleotides, the CDR3 is TGCGCCAGCAGCCAAGTTTGGGGACTTATTACAGATACGCAGTATTTT.

The chain is built from TRBV10-2 and TRBJ2-1; 7 bases align to TRBD2. The CDR3 contains 15 residues. CDR1 and CDR2 (germline): WSHSY, SAAADI. V shed 3 bases, J shed 2 bases, and the junction held 4 bases outside the gene matches. This CDR3 is CASSDAGEAYNEQFF. CDR3 bases: TGCGCCAGCAGTGACGCGGGAGAGGCCTACAATGAGCAGTTCTTC.

The chain has TRBV12-3 or TRBV12-4 and TRBJ2-7, with 10 bases lining up with TRBD1. V dropped 6 bases and J dropped 6; count of bases not matched to a gene: 11. This CDR3 comprises 15 residues. The CDR3 here is CASSRPGQGVGEQYF. In nucleotides, the CDR3 is TGTGCCAGCAGCCGACCCGGACAGGGGGTCGGCGAGCAGTACTTC.

This clonotype was observed a handful of times. V and J are TRBV6-1 and TRBJ1-2, with TRBD1 matching over 7 bases. Trimming cost V 5 bases and J 6 bases; bases outside gene matches: 9. The germline gives CDR1 MNHNS, CDR2 SASEGT. CDR3 length: 14 amino acids. DNA for the CDR3: TGTGCCAGCAGTAAACTGCCCACAGGGGATGGCTACACCTTC. Protein product: CASSKLPTGDGYTF.

The chain joins TRBV27 to TRBJ2-7, with D perhaps matching TRBD1 or TRBD2 (5 bases each). Trimming took 5 bases from V and 0 from J, leaving 14 bases between them. The V gene's germline CDR1 is MNHEY and CDR2 SMNVEV (reference sequence). The CDR3 contains 15 residues. CDR3 nucleotide sequence: TGTGCCAGCAGTCCCTCCGGGACGGTCTCCTACGAGCAGTACTTC. Its translation: CASSPSGTVSYEQYF.

The sample holds a few counts of this clonotype. J is TRBJ1-3 and V is TRBV4-1; D uncertain. Germline CDR1 MGHRA, CDR2 YSYEKL. There are 16 residues in the CDR3. The germline V and J ends were trimmed by 4 bases and 0 bases, with 13 bases remaining between them. The CDR3 here is CASSPTHSYSGNTIYF. In nucleotides, the CDR3 is TGCGCCAGCAGCCCAACCCACAGCTACTCTGGAAACACCATATATTTT.

Only a few counts were recorded for this clonotype. The CDR3 region is CASSYLLAEVGELFF. In DNA, the CDR3 is TGTGCCAGCAGTTACCTCCTGGCTGAGGTCGGGGAGCTGTTTTTT. The genes are TRBV27 and TRBJ2-2; D is unclear. The V end was cut by 4 bases, the J end by 7 bases, with 16 bases between. Germline values: CDR1 MNHEY, CDR2 SMNVEV (reference sequence). The CDR3 consists of 15 residues.

The chain joins TRBV6-5 to TRBJ1-2, with 8 bases that match TRBD1. Germline V gene data show CDR1 as MNHEY and CDR2 as SVGAGI. Germline trimming cut 0 bases from V and 3 bases from J; bases unmatched to any gene: 9. This CDR3 is 17 amino acids long. Written as DNA, the CDR3 is TGTGCCAGCAGTTACTCGTCCATGACAGGGGCCCACTATGGCTACACCTTC. Translated: CASSYSSMTGAHYGYTF.

This chain uses TRBV3-1 with TRBJ1-2; D may be TRBD1 (5 bases). Trimming pared 1 base from V and 4 bases from J, leaving 7 bases between. The CDR3 is 13 amino acids. Germline V gives CDR1 LGHDT, CDR2 YNNKEL (reference sequence). CDR3 sequence reads: CASSQGQLYGYTF. The CDR3 nucleotides are TGTGCCAGCAGCCAAGGACAGCTCTATGGCTACACCTTC.

CDR3 sequence: CASSQDLYVQETQYF. The CDR3, as DNA: TGCGCCAGCAGCCAAGATCTTTACGTACAAGAGACCCAGTACTTC. The rearrangement uses TRBV4-3 and TRBJ2-5; no definite D call. This CDR3 has 15 amino acids. CDR1 and CDR2 from the germline V gene are LGHNA and YSLEER. The V end was cut by 0 bases, the J end by 2 bases, with 10 bases between.

This clonotype has just a few counts. V usage is TRBV29-1 and J usage is TRBJ2-7; D is possibly TRBD2 (7 bases). Trimming shortened V by 2 bases and J by 4 bases, and 15 bases separated the two germline ends. The CDR3 has 14 residues. The germline gives CDR1 SQVTM, CDR2 ANQGSEA. The CDR3 DNA is TGCAGCGTTGAACTGCGGGGGACACCGTACGAGCAGTACTTC. It yields the protein CSVELRGTPYEQYF.

This chain links TRBV7-3 with TRBJ2-1, with 11 nucleotides matching TRBD2. CDR1 and CDR2 from the germline V gene are SGHTA and FQGTGA. V dropped 5 bases and J dropped 6; count of bases not matched to a gene: 6. This CDR3 is built from 15 residues. CDR3 protein: CASSPGLAASNEQFF. CDR3 DNA: TGTGCCAGCAGCCCGGGACTAGCGGCTAGCAATGAGCAGTTCTTC.

The V and J genes are TRBV6-1 and TRBJ2-3, with 14 bases identical to TRBD2. The V gene end was trimmed by 6 bases and the J gene end by 4 bases; junction bases not matched to a gene: 6. The CDR3 contains 16 residues. Germline V gene sequence: CDR1 MNHNS, CDR2 SASEGT. The CDR3 DNA is TGTGCCAGCAGCTCGGAGGGACTAGCGGGGGCAGATACGCAGTATTTT. Its translation is CASSSEGLAGADTQYF.

This clonotype was seen more than once but under ten times. V usage is TRBV12-3 or TRBV12-4 and J usage is TRBJ2-5; D gene uncertain. V gave up 5 bases and J gave up 1 base, with 11 bases separating them. The CDR3 has 14 residues. CDR3 sequence: CASSLSPLQETQYF. The CDR3, as DNA: TGTGCCAGCAGTCTAAGCCCGCTCCAAGAGACCCAGTACTTC.

This clonotype was detected a few times. The junction departs from the called germline gene at one end, perhaps through a read error. The V gene is TRBV4-1, the J gene TRBJ2-7; 9 bases fit TRBD2. The CDR3 runs to 16 residues. Germline CDR1 is MGHRA and CDR2 is YSYEKL. The CDR3 DNA follows: TGCGCCAGCACCCAAGGAGGTAGCGGGAGCTCCTACGAGCAGTACTTC. Amino acid sequence: CASTQGGSGSSYEQYF.

This clonotype was observed a handful of times. CDR3 region: CASRSTGSTDTQYF. In DNA form, the CDR3 reads TGCGCCAGCAGATCGACAGGGAGCACAGATACGCAGTATTTT. The V and J genes are TRBV4-1 and TRBJ2-3; 7 bases are a match to TRBD1. The CDR3 totals 14 residues. Unmatched junction bases numbered 3, after V lost 6 bases and J lost 0 bases. Germline CDR1 and CDR2: MGHRA and YSYEKL.

This clonotype came up many times. The rearrangement uses TRBV5-1 and TRBJ2-1, with D possibly TRBD2 on 5 matching bases. Deletions cut 4 bases from V and 5 bases from J, with 16 bases between. Germline assignment: CDR1 SGHRS and CDR2 YFSETQ. The CDR3 is made up of 15 amino acids. The CDR3 region has the DNA TGCGCCAGCAGCGCCCCGGGAAGACGAAACAATGAGCAGTTCTTC. This gives the protein CASSAPGRRNNEQFF.

DNA for the CDR3: TGTGCCAGCAGTTTCTCAGGGGTGGGTGGCTACACCTTC. It specifies CASSFSGVGGYTF. V usage is TRBV27 and J usage is TRBJ1-2; D might be TRBD1 (6 bases). Germline V gene sequence: CDR1 MNHEY, CDR2 SMNVEV (reference sequence). V lost 3 bases and J lost 7, with 12 bases in between. This CDR3 is built from 13 residues.

The chain couples TRBV7-6 to TRBJ1-6; a possible D gene is TRBD1 (5 bases). CDR1 is SGHVS and CDR2 is FNYEAQ in the germline V gene. This CDR3 comprises 17 residues. V was trimmed by 2 bases and J by 0 bases, leaving 11 bases between them. In nucleotides, the CDR3 is TGTGCCAGCAGCTTAACGGGCGGGACCTCCTATAATTCACCCCTCCACTTT. Its protein product is CASSLTGGTSYNSPLHF. The full variable domain, with the rest looked up from reference TRBV7-6 and TRBJ1-6, is GAGVSQSPRYKVTKRGQDVALRCDPISGHVSLYWYRQALGQGPEFLTYFNYEAQQDKSGLPNDRFSAERPEGSISTLTIQRTEQRDSAMYRCASSLTGGTSYNSPLHFGNGTRLTVT.

The chain uses TRBV6-1 and TRBJ1-5, with D perhaps TRBD1 (5 bases). Trimming pared 3 bases from V and 7 bases from J, leaving 13 bases between. This CDR3 region has 14 residues. The germline V gene has CDR1 MNHNS and CDR2 SASEGT. The CDR3, as DNA: TGTGCCAGCAGTGAGGACCTGGAGGGGCAGCCCCAGCATTTT. The encoded protein is CASSEDLEGQPQHF.

The rearrangement uses TRBV20-1 and TRBJ2-1, with TRBD2 matching over 8 bases. CDR3 size: 15 residues. The V segment lost 5 bases and the J segment 4 bases; nucleotides outside the gene matches: 10. Germline V CDR1 and CDR2: DFQATT, SNEGSKA (reference sequence). The CDR3 is CSAEGTGGDYNEQFF. Written as DNA, the CDR3 is TGCAGTGCTGAGGGGACCGGGGGGGATTACAATGAGCAGTTCTTC.

The chain is built from TRBV7-8 and TRBJ1-2, with D possibly being TRBD1 (5 bases). Germline V gene sequence: CDR1 SGHVS, CDR2 FQNEAQ. V lost 5 bases and J 2 bases, leaving 24 bases between the germline ends. The CDR3 runs to 18 residues. CDR3 in DNA: TGTGCCAGCAGCCCAGCCTATCCAACAGGAGCCTACAACTATGGCTACACCTTC. It specifies CASSPAYPTGAYNYGYTF.

The chain has TRBV10-2 and TRBJ1-1; D is uncertain. The ends were cut back, 8 bases at V and 4 bases at J, with 11 bases in the middle. The CDR3 is 12 residues long. Germline CDR1 reads WSHSY; CDR2 reads SAAADI. CDR3 residues: CASRPSTTEAFF. The CDR3 nucleotides read TGCGCCAGCCGCCCGTCTACCACTGAAGCTTTCTTT.

The chain carries TRBV4-1 and TRBJ2-7; D perhaps matches TRBD2 (5 bases). Germline V gene sequence: CDR1 MGHRA, CDR2 YSYEKL. The CDR3 length is 14 residues. V was pared by 1 base and J by 7 bases, with 14 bases between. The CDR3 DNA reads TGCGCCAGCAGCCAAGCGGCTAGCAGTTGGGAGCAGTACTTC. Amino acid sequence: CASSQAASSWEQYF.

A few counts support this clonotype. The chain couples TRBV4-1 to TRBJ2-1; TRBD1 matches at 10 bases. J lost 8 bases, V lost 0 bases, and 4 bases had no gene match. Germline V gene lookup returns CDR1 MGHRA and CDR2 YSYEKL. CDR3 size: 15 residues. The DNA of the CDR3 is TGCGCCAGCAGCCAAGAGCGGGACAGGGGATATGAGCAGTTCTTC. It translates to CASSQERDRGYEQFF.

The gene calls are TRBV28 and TRBJ2-1; 8 bases are shared with TRBD1. CDR1 is MDHEN, CDR2 SYDVKM, per germline. This CDR3 has 15 residues. V dropped 6 bases and J dropped 8; count of bases not matched to a gene: 12. CDR3 amino acids: CASRPNRDRFDEQFF. The CDR3 bases are TGTGCCAGCAGACCTAACCGGGACAGGTTCGATGAGCAGTTCTTC.